This entry lists 11 T cell receptor beta chains sequenced from one sample in a study of T-cell memory formation after mild COVID-19. TCRdb re-analysed the 5' RACE reads in MiXCR, keeping a single row per CDR3 protein. The data contain 120,000 to 150,000 distinct CDR3 sequences, 15% to 20% of them singletons. The sequenced material came from PBMCs or a T cell subset sorted from them (not recorded which). The origin of the receptors is an adult woman who had mild COVID-19 (a few samples of this study predate the infection). Cell type and time point are not known.

This clonotype was counted only a few times. This chain links TRBV5-6 with TRBJ2-7; 15 bases map to TRBD2. The CDR3 has 18 residues. CDR1 and CDR2 from the germline V gene are SGHDT and YYEEEE. The V gene end was trimmed by 5 bases and the J gene end by 1 base; junction bases not matched to a gene: 10. Here the CDR3 reads CASSVPGLAGGVSYEQYF. The CDR3 DNA sequence: TGTGCCAGCAGTGTGCCGGGACTAGCGGGAGGAGTGTCCTACGAGCAGTACTTC.

This clonotype was observed a few times. The J gene is TRBJ2-7, the V gene TRBV4-1, with D perhaps matching TRBD1 (6 bases). There are 15 residues in the CDR3. Germline V gene sequence: CDR1 MGHRA, CDR2 YSYEKL. Trimming cost V 3 bases and J 3 bases, with 15 bases left between them. CDR3 sequence: CASSQRSGAYYEQYF. The CDR3 DNA is TGCGCCAGCAGCCAGAGGTCAGGGGCTTACTACGAGCAGTACTTC.

The chain links TRBV20-1 to TRBJ2-3; 10 bases line up with TRBD1. Germline assignment: CDR1 DFQATT and CDR2 SNEGSKA (reference sequence). V gave up 1 base and J gave up 3 bases; unmatched junction bases: 4. This CDR3 has 15 amino acids. CDR3 coding DNA: TGCAGTGCTAGAGCCGACAGGGGGCCAACAGATACGCAGTATTTT. As protein: CSARADRGPTDTQYF.

This clonotype has a handful of counts. The CDR3 region is CASRDSGELFF. The CDR3 nucleotides are TGCGCCAGCAGGGATTCCGGGGAGCTGTTTTTT. The chain recombines TRBV5-1 with TRBJ2-2; no definite D call. Trimming shortened V by 5 bases and J by 6 bases, and 5 bases separated the two germline ends. CDR3 length: 11 amino acids. In germline, CDR1 is SGHRS, CDR2 YFSETQ.

This clonotype turned up a few times. The chain has TRBV5-1 and TRBJ1-1; D perhaps matches TRBD1 (6 bases). Germline V gene data show CDR1 as SGHRS and CDR2 as YFSETQ. V gave up 4 bases and J gave up 4 bases, with 17 bases separating them. This CDR3 is 15 amino acids long. CDR3 DNA: TGCGCCAGCAGCCATACCCCGGGGGCCGGCACTGAAGCTTTCTTT. Translating gives CASSHTPGAGTEAFF.

The V call is TRBV6-1, the J call TRBJ2-1, with D hard to call. The germline V gene has CDR1 MNHNS and CDR2 SASEGT. The CDR3 totals 13 residues. Trimming took off 3 bases at V and 4 bases at J, with 7 bases between the two ends. CDR3 nucleotides: TGTGCCAGCAGTGATTGGCAGTACAATGAGCAGTTCTTC. Translation: CASSDWQYNEQFF.

The rearrangement links TRBV20-1 to TRBJ2-4, with D tentatively TRBD1 or TRBD2 (5 bases each). Germline V gives CDR1 DFQATT, CDR2 SNEGSKA (reference sequence). The V and J ends lost 0 bases and 5 bases respectively, with 14 bases between them. The CDR3 covers 15 residues. The CDR3 nucleotides read TGCAGTGCTAGAGATCCGGGACGGCAGCAAAACATTCAGTACTTC. This translates into CSARDPGRQQNIQYF.

The gene calls are TRBV30 and TRBJ2-4; D ambiguous. V gave up 0 bases and J gave up 0 bases, with 0 bases separating them. The CDR3 runs to 12 residues. In germline, CDR1 is GTSNPN, CDR2 SVGIG (reference sequence). For the CDR3, the DNA is TGTGCCTGGAGTGTAGCCAAAAACATTCAGTACTTC. Translated: CAWSVAKNIQYF. Full variable domain (missing parts from reference TRBV30 and TRBJ2-4): SQTIHQWPATLVQPVGSPLSLECTVEGTSNPNLYWYRQAAGRGLQLLFYSVGIGQISSEVPQNLSASRPQDRQFILSSKKLLLSDSGFYLCAWSVAKNIQYFGAGTRLSVL.

The chain is built from TRBV10-3 and TRBJ2-1; D gene ambiguous. The length of the CDR3 is 14 residues. V lost 2 bases and J lost 4, with 9 bases in between. Germline V gene sequence: CDR1 ENHRY, CDR2 SYGVKD. CDR3 loop: CAISEPSEYNEQFF. Written as DNA, the CDR3 is TGTGCCATCAGTGAGCCCTCTGAGTACAATGAGCAGTTCTTC.

V usage is TRBV5-1 and J usage is TRBJ2-1; TRBD2 agrees at 13 bases. The length of the CDR3 is 18 residues. With 5 bases clipped from V and 0 bases from J, the junction kept 8 bases outside the gene matches. Germline V gene data show CDR1 as SGHRS and CDR2 as YFSETQ. CDR3 nucleotides: TGCGCCAGCAGTTTTTCTAGGACTAGCGGGAGCTCCTACAATGAGCAGTTCTTC. Protein product: CASSFSRTSGSSYNEQFF.

This clonotype came up a few times. The chain employs TRBV25-1 and TRBJ2-7; 7 nucleotides match TRBD1. The CDR3 covers 15 residues. CDR1 is MGHDK and CDR2 is SYGVNS in the germline V gene. J was trimmed by 4 bases and V by 3 bases; bases with no gene match: 9. This chain's CDR3 is CASSDQRQGKYEQYF. The CDR3 DNA reads TGTGCCAGCAGTGATCAAAGACAGGGTAAATACGAGCAGTACTTC.